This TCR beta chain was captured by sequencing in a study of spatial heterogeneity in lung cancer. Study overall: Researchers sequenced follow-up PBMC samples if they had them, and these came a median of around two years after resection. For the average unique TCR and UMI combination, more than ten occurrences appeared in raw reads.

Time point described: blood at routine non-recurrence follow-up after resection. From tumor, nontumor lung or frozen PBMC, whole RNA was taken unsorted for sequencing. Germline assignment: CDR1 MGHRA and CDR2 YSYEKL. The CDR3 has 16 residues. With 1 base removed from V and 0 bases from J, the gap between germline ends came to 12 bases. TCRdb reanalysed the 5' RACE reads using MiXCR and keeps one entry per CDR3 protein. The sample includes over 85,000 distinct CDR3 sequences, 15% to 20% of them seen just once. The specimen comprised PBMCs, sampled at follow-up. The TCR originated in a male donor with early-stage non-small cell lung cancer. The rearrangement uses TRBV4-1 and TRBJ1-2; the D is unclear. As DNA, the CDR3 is TGCGCCAGCAGCCAAGGCGTGGGGAGAACTAACTATGGCTACACCTTC. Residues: CASSQGVGRTNYGYTF.